This entry features one T cell receptor (beta chain) sequence. Germline V gene sequence: CDR1 SGHVS, CDR2 FQNEAQ. Losses at the gene ends were 6 bases for V and 4 bases for J; bases not matched to a gene: 9. The CDR3 consists of 16 residues. This sample was taken from a study of blood T cell repertoires in COVID-19. Original processing methods: Estimation of nucleated cell counts was performed using reference gene primer amplification. Here immunoSEQ multiplex PCR was the method, and the copy in TCRdb shows in-frame clones only, minus some. Clone size and V and J calls were adopted from that table, with D and trimming inferred from the DNA. The sample includes 300,000 to 350,000 clones, more than 75% of them seen just once.

What was sequenced was peripheral blood. The V and J genes are TRBV7-8 and TRBJ2-1; 10 bases are shared with TRBD2. The clonotype comes from a woman younger than 30 who had recovered from COVID-19. The CDR3 bases are TGTGCCAGCAGTACTCCTCTAGCGGGAGTTTACAATGAGCAGTTCTTC. Protein: CASSTPLAGVYNEQFF.